The T cell receptor beta chain under discussion was sequenced for a study of shared clonotypes between healthy human individuals. Concerning this clone: The sample holds other DNA sequences that translate to the same CDR3.

The V segment lost 5 bases and the J segment 4 bases; nucleotides outside the gene matches: 5. In germline, CDR1 is MDHEN, CDR2 SYDVKM. The CDR3 totals 15 residues. The assay was immunoSEQ multiplex PCR, and TCRdb's table has in-frame clones only and misses some. This sample has roughly 2.6 million clones; 85% to 95% occur once, and the top ten carry around 0.14%. Sequencing was done on a sample of naive CD4+ T cells sorted from blood. This sample's subset: CD45RA+ positively selected. This rearrangement joins TRBV28 to TRBJ2-5, with TRBD1 matching 12 bases. This TCR came from a man aged 18 to 30 in good health. CDR3 DNA: TGTGCCAGCAGTGGGACAGGGGGCGCGAGAGAGACCCAGTACTTC. It translates to CASSGTGGARETQYF.